Each of the 15 T cell receptor beta chains below was sequenced from the same sample in a study of neoadjuvant anti-PD-1 for oral cavity cancer. Time point noted: after neoadjuvant nivolumab, at surgical resection. Some clones are missing from TCRdb's copy, which holds only in-frame ones; the method was immunoSEQ multiplex PCR. The sample has 20,000 to 25,000 clones, 27% seen once; the top ten hold less than 20%. Sequences were derived from tumor tissue, sampled after nivolumab (anti-PD-1) treatment. The receptors stem from a person aged 35-79 years with oral cavity squamous cell carcinoma.

This clone was recorded a few times. The J gene is TRBJ1-2, the V gene TRBV7-9, with 7 positions matching TRBD1. Trimming cost V 5 bases and J 8 bases; bases outside gene matches: 8. From germline, CDR1 is SEHNR and CDR2 FQNEAQ (reference sequence). The CDR3 runs 13 residues. CDR3 sequence reads: CASSHGTDQGYTF. Here the CDR3 DNA reads TGTGCCAGCAGCCATGGGACAGACCAGGGCTACACCTTC. The variable domain in full, completed from reference TRBV7-9 and TRBJ1-2, reads DTGVSQNPRHKITKRGQNVTFRCDPISEHNRLYWYRQTLGQGPEFLTYFQNEAQLEKSRLLSDRFSAERPKGSFSTLEIQRTEQGDSAMYLCASSHGTDQGYTFGSGTRLTVV.

V is TRBV9 and J is TRBJ1-5, with a weak D call TRBD1 (5 bases). CDR1 is SGDLS and CDR2 is YYNGEE in the germline V gene. The CDR3 runs to 14 residues. Trimming shortened V by 4 bases and J by 0 bases, and 8 bases separated the two germline ends. The CDR3 DNA sequence: TGTGCCAGCAGCCCGACAGTTAGCAATCAGCCCCAGCATTTT. This translates into CASSPTVSNQPQHF.

This chain uses TRBV6-6 with TRBJ2-5, with D perhaps matching TRBD2 (5 bases). Deletions cut 6 bases from V and 5 bases from J, with 7 bases between. From germline, CDR1 is MNHNY and CDR2 SVGAGI (reference sequence). There are 11 residues in the CDR3. CDR3 amino acids: CASSRRETQYF. CDR3 coding DNA: TGTGCCAGCAGCAGGAGGGAGACCCAGTACTTC.

The gene calls are TRBV18 and TRBJ2-5; no firm D call. Trimming took 1 base from V and 0 from J, leaving 12 bases between them. The CDR3 has 16 residues. The germline V gene has CDR1 KGHSH and CDR2 LQKENI. CDR3 DNA sequence: TGTGCCAGCTCACCACTCGGCGACCGTCACCAAGAGACCCAGTACTTC. It is translated as CASSPLGDRHQETQYF.

The chain recombines TRBV27 with TRBJ2-7, with no clear D. V was pared by 2 bases and J by 4 bases, with 9 bases between. The CDR3 totals 13 residues. Germline assignment: CDR1 MNHEY and CDR2 SMNVEV (reference sequence). The chain's CDR3 is CASSLEMGYEQYF. The CDR3, as DNA: TGTGCCAGCAGTTTAGAGATGGGATACGAGCAGTACTTC.

The chain is built from TRBV4-2 and TRBJ1-2; 7 bases line up with TRBD1. The germline V gene has CDR1 LGHNA and CDR2 YNFKEQ. Trimming took 0 bases from V and 6 from J; bases not matched to a gene: 10. This CDR3 has 16 amino acids. CDR3 in amino acids: CASSQDLGLQGNGYTF. Here the CDR3 DNA reads TGTGCCAGCAGCCAAGATCTCGGCTTACAGGGGAATGGCTACACCTTC.

This clone came up many times. This chain uses TRBV2 with TRBJ1-2; D unclear. The CDR3 extends over 12 amino acids. Trimming took 4 bases from V and 4 from J, leaving 7 bases between them. Per the germline V gene, CDR1 is SNHLY and CDR2 is FYNNEI. The CDR3 protein is CASSAGFYGYTF. CDR3 in DNA: TGTGCCAGCAGTGCTGGGTTCTATGGCTACACCTTC.

This clone occurred a few times. The genes are TRBV15 and TRBJ1-2, with TRBD1 as a possible D gene (6 bases). V was trimmed by 1 base and J by 2 bases, leaving 17 bases between them. CDR1 and CDR2 from the germline V gene are LNHNV and YYDKDF (reference sequence). CDR3 length: 17 residues. CDR3 nucleotide sequence: TGTGCCACCAGCAGAGGGTTTGGGGCAGGGGCAAACTATGGCTACACCTTC. Amino acids: CATSRGFGAGANYGYTF.

This clone showed up just a few times. The chain combines TRBV9 with TRBJ2-5; D ambiguous. Looked up from germline, CDR1 is SGDLS and CDR2 is YYNGEE. V was shortened by 2 bases and J by 6 bases, with 11 bases between the two germline ends. The CDR3 length is 13 residues. For the CDR3, the DNA is TGTGCCAGCAGCGTGTTGGGGTTCCAGACCCAGTACTTC. Translation: CASSVLGFQTQYF.

J is TRBJ2-7 and V is TRBV7-9; D not resolved. The germline V gene encodes CDR1 SEHNR and CDR2 FQNEAQ (reference sequence). V dropped 6 bases and J dropped 6 bases, with 18 bases sitting between them. There are 14 residues in the CDR3. CDR3 DNA: TGTGCCAGCAGTATGGAGCGAACCGGCGGCGAGCAGTACTTC. Translated, it gives CASSMERTGGEQYF.

The chain combines TRBV28 with TRBJ1-1; D perhaps matches TRBD1 (5 bases). This CDR3 has 13 residues. The V and J ends lost 3 bases and 11 bases respectively, with 16 bases between them. The germline V gene has CDR1 MDHEN and CDR2 SYDVKM. The DNA for the CDR3 is TGTGCCAGCAGTTTGAAACAGGCGCTCGTGGCTTTCTTT. Its protein is CASSLKQALVAFF.

V and J are TRBV19 and TRBJ2-5; 8 nucleotides line up with TRBD1. Germline V gene lookup returns CDR1 LNHDA and CDR2 SQIVND (reference sequence). V gave up 3 bases and J gave up 5 bases; unmatched junction bases: 8. The CDR3 is 15 residues long. Here the CDR3 reads CASSILPGGWETQYF. The CDR3 bases are TGTGCCAGTAGTATCCTCCCAGGGGGCTGGGAGACCCAGTACTTC.

This clone was counted between two and nine times. The rearrangement links TRBV27 to TRBJ2-7; 16 bases align to TRBD2. The CDR3 has 17 residues. The V gene's germline CDR1 is MNHEY and CDR2 SMNVEV (reference sequence). The junction had 9 bases not matched to a gene; V was cut back by 5 bases and J by 5 bases. CDR3 in amino acids: CASSKGLAGGPVHEQYF. The CDR3 DNA is TGTGCCAGCAGTAAGGGACTAGCGGGAGGGCCAGTCCACGAGCAGTACTTC.

This clone was observed a handful of times. Here the CDR3 reads CASSLGGSLSNQPQHF. Here the CDR3 DNA reads TGTGCCAGCAGCTTAGGGGGAAGCCTTAGCAATCAGCCCCAGCATTTT. The rearrangement uses TRBV5-6 and TRBJ1-5; the D gene is possibly TRBD1 (6 bases). The CDR3 runs to 16 residues. V was shortened by 2 bases and J by 0 bases, with 12 bases between the two germline ends. Germline lookup yields CDR1 SGHDT and CDR2 YYEEEE.

This clone was seen more than once but under ten times. This rearrangement joins TRBV4-2 to TRBJ2-3; TRBD2 aligns across 7 bases. CDR1 and CDR2 (germline): LGHNA, YNFKEQ. This CDR3 comprises 19 residues. V trimming: 0 bases; J trimming: 1 base; junction bases outside the gene matches: 13. CDR3 region: CASSQDRGWRAGRTDTQYF. The CDR3 DNA reads TGTGCCAGCAGCCAAGATCGGGGGTGGAGAGCGGGGCGCACAGATACGCAGTATTTT.